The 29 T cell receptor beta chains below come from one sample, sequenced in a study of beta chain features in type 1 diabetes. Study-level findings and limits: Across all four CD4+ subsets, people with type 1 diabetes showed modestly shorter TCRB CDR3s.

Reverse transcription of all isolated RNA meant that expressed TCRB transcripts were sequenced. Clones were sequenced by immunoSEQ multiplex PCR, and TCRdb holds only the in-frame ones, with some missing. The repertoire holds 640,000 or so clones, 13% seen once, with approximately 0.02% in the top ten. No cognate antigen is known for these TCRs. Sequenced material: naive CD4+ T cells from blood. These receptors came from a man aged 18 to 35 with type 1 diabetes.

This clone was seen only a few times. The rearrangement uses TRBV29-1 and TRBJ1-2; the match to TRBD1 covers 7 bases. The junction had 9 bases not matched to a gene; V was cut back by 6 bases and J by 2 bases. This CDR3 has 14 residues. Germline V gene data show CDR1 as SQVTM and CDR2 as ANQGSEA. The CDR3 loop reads CSVLTGSANYGYTF. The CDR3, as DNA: TGCAGCGTCCTGACAGGGTCGGCCAACTATGGCTACACCTTC.

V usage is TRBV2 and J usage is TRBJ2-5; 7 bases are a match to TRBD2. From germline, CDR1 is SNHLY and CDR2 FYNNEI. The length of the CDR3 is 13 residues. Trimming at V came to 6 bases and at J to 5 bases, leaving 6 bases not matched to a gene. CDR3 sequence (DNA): TGTGCCAGCAGCCCTCTAGCGGAGGAGACCCAGTACTTC. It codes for CASSPLAEETQYF.

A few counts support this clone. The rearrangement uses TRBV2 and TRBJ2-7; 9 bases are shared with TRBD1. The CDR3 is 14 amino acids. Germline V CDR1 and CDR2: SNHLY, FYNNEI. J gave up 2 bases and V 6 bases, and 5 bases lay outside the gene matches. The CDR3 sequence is CASRGTGSPYEQYF. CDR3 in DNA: TGTGCCAGCAGGGGGACAGGGAGCCCCTACGAGCAGTACTTC.

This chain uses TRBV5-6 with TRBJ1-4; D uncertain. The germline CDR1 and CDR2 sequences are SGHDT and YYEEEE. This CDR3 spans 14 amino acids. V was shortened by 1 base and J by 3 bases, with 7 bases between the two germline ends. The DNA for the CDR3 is TGTGCCAGCAGCTTGTTCCGGCCTAATGAAAAACTGTTTTTT. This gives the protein CASSLFRPNEKLFF.

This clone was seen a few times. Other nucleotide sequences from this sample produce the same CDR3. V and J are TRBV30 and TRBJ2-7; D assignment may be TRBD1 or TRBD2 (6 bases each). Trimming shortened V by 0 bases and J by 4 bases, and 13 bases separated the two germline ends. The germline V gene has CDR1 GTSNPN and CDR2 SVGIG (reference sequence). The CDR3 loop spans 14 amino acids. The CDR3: CAWSVGGGPYEQYF. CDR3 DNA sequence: TGTGCCTGGAGTGTAGGAGGGGGACCATACGAGCAGTACTTC.

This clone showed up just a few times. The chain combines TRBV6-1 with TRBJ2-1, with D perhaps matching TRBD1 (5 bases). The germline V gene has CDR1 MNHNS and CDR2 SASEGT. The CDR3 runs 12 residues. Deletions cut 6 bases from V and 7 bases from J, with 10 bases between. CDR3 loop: CASSNRQNEQFF. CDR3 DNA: TGTGCCAGCAGCAACAGGCAGAATGAGCAGTTCTTC.

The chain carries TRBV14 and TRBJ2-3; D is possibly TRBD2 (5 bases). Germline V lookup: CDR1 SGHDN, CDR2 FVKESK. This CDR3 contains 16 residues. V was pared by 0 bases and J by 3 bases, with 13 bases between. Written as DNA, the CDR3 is TGTGCCAGCAGCCAAGAGGCGAGGGTGGTAACAGATACGCAGTATTTT. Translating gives CASSQEARVVTDTQYF.

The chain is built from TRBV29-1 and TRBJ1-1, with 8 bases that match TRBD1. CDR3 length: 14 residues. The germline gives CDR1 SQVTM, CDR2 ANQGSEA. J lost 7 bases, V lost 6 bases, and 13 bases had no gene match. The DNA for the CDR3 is TGCAGCGTCGAGCCGCCAGGGGGCGCGAGTGAAGCTTTCTTT. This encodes CSVEPPGGASEAFF.

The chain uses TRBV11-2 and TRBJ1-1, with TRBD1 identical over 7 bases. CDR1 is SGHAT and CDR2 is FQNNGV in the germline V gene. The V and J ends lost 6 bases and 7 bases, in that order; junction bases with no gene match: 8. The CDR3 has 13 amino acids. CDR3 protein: CASRPGGGREAFF. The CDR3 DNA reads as TGTGCCAGCAGACCAGGGGGAGGACGTGAAGCTTTCTTT.

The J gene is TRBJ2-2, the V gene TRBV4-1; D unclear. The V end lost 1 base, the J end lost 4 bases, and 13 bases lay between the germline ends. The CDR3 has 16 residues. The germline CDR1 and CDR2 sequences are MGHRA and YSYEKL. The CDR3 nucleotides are TGCGCCAGCAGCCAAGGGTGGGGAACACCCACCGGGGAGCTGTTTTTT. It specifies CASSQGWGTPTGELFF.

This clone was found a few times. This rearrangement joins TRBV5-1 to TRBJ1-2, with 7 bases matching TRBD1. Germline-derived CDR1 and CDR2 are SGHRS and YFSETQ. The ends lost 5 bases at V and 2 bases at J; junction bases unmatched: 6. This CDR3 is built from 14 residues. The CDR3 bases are TGCGCCAGCAGGACCGGACAGGAGAACTATGGCTACACCTTC. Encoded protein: CASRTGQENYGYTF.

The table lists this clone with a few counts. The CDR3 sequence is CASSLYGTLTYEQYF. CDR3 bases: TGTGCCAGCAGCTTATACGGGACTTTGACCTACGAGCAGTACTTC. The gene calls are TRBV7-2 and TRBJ2-7; TRBD2 might be the D (6 bases). CDR1 and CDR2 (germline): SGHTA, FQGNSA. The CDR3 totals 15 residues. V dropped 2 bases and J dropped 2 bases, with 13 bases sitting between them.

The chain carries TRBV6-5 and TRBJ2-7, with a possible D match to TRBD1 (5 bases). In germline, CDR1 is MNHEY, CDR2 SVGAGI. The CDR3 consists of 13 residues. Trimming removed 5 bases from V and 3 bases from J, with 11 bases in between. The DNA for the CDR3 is TGTGCCAGCAGTCCGACAGCCGTCTACGAGCAGTACTTC. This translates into CASSPTAVYEQYF.

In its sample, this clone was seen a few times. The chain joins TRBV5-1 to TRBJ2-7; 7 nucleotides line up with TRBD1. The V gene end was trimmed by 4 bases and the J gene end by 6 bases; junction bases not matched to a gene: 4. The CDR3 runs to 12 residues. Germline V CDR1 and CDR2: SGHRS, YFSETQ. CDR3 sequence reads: CASSANRGEQYF. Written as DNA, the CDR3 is TGCGCCAGCAGCGCCAACAGGGGCGAGCAGTACTTC.

The CDR3, as DNA: TGTGCCAGCAGCCAACGACTAGCGGGCGCTACCTACGAGCAGTACTTC. Encoded protein: CASSQRLAGATYEQYF. The J gene is TRBJ2-7, the V gene TRBV4-2; TRBD2 matches at 10 bases. V dropped 2 bases and J dropped 2; count of bases not matched to a gene: 6. Germline assignment: CDR1 LGHNA and CDR2 YNFKEQ. The CDR3 runs to 16 residues.

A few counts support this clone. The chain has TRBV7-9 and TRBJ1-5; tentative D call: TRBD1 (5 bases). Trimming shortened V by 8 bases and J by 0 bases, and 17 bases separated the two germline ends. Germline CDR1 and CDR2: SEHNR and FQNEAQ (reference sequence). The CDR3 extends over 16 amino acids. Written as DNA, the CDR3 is TGTGCCAGCCTCGAACCGGGGGAGTATAGCAATCAGCCCCAGCATTTT. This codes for CASLEPGEYSNQPQHF.

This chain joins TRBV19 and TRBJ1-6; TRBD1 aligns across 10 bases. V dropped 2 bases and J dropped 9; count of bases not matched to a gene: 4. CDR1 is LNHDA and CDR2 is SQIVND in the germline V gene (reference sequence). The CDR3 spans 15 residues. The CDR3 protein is CASSIRGQGISPLHF. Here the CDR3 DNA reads TGTGCCAGTAGTATACGGGGACAGGGGATTTCACCCCTCCACTTT.

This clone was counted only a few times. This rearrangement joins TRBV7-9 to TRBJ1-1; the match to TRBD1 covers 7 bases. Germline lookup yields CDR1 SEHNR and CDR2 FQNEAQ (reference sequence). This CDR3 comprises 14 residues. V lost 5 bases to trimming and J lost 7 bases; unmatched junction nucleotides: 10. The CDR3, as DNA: TGTGCCAGCAGCACACCCGGGACAGCCTTTGAAGCTTTCTTT. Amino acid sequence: CASSTPGTAFEAFF. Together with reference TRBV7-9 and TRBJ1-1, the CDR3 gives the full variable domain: DTGVSQNPRHKITKRGQNVTFRCDPISEHNRLYWYRQTLGQGPEFLTYFQNEAQLEKSRLLSDRFSAERPKGSFSTLEIQRTEQGDSAMYLCASSTPGTAFEAFFGQGTRLTVV.

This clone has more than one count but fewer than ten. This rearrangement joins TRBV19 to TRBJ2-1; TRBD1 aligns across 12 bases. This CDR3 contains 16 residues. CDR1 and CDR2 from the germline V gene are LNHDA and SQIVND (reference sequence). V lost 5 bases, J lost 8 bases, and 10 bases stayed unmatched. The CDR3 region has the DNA TGTGCCAGTAGTCAACTCCGGGACAGGGGGCACGATGAGCAGTTCTTC. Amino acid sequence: CASSQLRDRGHDEQFF.

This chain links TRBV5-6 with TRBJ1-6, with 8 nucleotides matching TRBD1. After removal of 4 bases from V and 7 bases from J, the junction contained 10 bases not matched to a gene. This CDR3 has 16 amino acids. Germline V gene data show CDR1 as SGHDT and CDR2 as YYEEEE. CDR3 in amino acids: CASSMLTRQGNSPLHF. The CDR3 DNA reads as TGTGCCAGCAGCATGCTTACCCGACAGGGGAATTCACCCCTCCACTTT. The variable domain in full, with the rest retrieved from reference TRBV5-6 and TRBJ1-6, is DAGVTQSPTHLIKTRGQQVTLRCSPKSGHDTVSWYQQALGQGPQFIFQYYEEEERQRGNFPDRFSGHQFPNYSSELNVNALLLGDSALYLCASSMLTRQGNSPLHFGNGTRLTVT.

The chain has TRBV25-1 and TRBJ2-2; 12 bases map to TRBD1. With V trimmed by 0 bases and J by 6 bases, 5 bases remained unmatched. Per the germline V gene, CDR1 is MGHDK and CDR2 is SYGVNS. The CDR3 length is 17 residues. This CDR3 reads CASSEYKGQGAAGELFF. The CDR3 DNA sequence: TGTGCCAGCAGTGAATATAAGGGACAGGGGGCGGCCGGGGAGCTGTTTTTT. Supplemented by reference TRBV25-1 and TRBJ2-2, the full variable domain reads EADIYQTPRYLVIGTGKKITLECSQTMGHDKMYWYQQDPGMELHLIHYSYGVNSTEKGDLSSESTVSRIRTEHFPLTLESARPSHTSQYLCASSEYKGQGAAGELFFGEGSRLTVL.

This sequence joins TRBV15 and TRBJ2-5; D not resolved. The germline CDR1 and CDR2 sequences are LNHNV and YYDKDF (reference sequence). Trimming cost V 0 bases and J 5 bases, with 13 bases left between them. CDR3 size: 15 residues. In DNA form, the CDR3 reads TGTGCCACCAGCAGAGAATGGCTCGGTGGGGAGACCCAGTACTTC. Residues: CATSREWLGGETQYF.

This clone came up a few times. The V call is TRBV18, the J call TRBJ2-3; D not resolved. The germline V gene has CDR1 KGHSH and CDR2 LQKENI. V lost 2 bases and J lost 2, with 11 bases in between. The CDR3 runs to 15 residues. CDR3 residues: CASSPGLMDTDTQYF. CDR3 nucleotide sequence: TGTGCCAGCTCACCAGGGCTTATGGACACAGATACGCAGTATTTT.

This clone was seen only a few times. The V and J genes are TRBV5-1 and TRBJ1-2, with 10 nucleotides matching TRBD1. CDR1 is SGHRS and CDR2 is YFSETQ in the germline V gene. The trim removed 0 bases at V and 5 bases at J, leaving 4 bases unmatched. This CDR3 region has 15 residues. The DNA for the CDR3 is TGCGCCAGCAGCTTGGAGACAGGGGGCAGGTATGGCTACACCTTC. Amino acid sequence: CASSLETGGRYGYTF.

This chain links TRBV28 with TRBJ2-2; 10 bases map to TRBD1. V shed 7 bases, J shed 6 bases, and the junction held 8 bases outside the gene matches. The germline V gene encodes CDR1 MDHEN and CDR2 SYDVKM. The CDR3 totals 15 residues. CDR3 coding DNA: TGTGCCAGCACCGACAGGGGGCGAGTTCCCGGGGAGCTGTTTTTT. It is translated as CASTDRGRVPGELFF.

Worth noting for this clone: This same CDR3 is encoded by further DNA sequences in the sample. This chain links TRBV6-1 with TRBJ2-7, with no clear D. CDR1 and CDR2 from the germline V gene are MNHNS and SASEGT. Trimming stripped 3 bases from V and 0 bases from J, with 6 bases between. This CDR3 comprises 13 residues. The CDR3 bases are TGTGCCAGCAGTGAGCGGAGCTCCTACGAGCAGTACTTC. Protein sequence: CASSERSSYEQYF.

The CDR3 coding sequence is TGTGCCATCAGAATGGACTCCGCAAGAAGCTCCTACAATGAGCAGTTCTTC. It is translated as CAIRMDSARSSYNEQFF. The chain joins TRBV10-3 to TRBJ2-1, with a tentative D call TRBD2 (5 bases). The CDR3 has 17 amino acids. The V and J ends lost 6 bases and 0 bases respectively, with 18 bases between them. CDR1 ENHRY and CDR2 SYGVKD come from the germline V gene.

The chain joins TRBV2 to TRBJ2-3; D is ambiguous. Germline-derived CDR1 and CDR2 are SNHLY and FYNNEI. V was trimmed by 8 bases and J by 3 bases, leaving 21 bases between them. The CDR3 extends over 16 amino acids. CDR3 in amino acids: CASYSLRRTETDTQYF. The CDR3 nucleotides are TGTGCCAGCTATTCTCTTAGGCGGACGGAGACAGATACGCAGTATTTT.

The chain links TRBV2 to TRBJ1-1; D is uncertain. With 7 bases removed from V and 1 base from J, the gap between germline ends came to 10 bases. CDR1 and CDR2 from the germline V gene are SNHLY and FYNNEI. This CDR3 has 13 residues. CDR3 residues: CASTLSGNTEAFF. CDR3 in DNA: TGTGCCAGCACCCTCAGCGGGAACACTGAAGCTTTCTTT.